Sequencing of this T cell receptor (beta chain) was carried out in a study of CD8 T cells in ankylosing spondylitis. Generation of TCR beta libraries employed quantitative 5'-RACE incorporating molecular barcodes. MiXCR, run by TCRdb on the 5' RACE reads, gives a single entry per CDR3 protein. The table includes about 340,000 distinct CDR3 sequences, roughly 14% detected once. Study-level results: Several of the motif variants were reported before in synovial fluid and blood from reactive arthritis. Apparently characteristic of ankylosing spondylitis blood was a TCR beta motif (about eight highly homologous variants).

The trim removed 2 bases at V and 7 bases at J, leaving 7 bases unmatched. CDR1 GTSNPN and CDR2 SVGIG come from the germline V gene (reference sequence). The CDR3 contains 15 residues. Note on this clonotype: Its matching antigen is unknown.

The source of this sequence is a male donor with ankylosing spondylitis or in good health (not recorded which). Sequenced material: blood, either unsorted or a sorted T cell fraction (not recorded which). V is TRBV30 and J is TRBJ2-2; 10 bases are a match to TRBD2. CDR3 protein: CAWSISGGAIGELFF. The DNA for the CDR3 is TGTGCCTGGAGTATCAGCGGGGGGGCGATCGGGGAGCTGTTTTTT.